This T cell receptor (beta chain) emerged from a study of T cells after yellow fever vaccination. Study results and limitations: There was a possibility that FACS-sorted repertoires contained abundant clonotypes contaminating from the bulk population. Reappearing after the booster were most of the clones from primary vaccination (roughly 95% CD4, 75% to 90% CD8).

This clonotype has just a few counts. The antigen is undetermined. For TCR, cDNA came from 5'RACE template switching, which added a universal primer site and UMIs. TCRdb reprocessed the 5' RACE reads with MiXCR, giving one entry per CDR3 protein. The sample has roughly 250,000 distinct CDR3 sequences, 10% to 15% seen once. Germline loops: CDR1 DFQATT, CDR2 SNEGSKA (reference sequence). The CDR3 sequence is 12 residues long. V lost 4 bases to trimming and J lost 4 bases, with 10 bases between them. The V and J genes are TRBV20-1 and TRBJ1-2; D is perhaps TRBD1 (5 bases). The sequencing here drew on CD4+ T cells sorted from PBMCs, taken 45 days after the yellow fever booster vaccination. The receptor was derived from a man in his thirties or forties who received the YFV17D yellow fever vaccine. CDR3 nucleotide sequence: TGCAGTGCTAATCCCGGGGGCTATGGCTACACCTTC. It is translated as CSANPGGYGYTF.